These 27 T cell receptor beta chains were sequenced from one sample in a study of cytomegalovirus exposure and HLA in healthy donors. With 60 Vbeta and 13 Jbeta primers, the PCR was carried out. Generated by immunoSEQ multiplex PCR, the TCRdb table keeps only in-frame clones and is missing some. This sample has around 120,000 clones, with 60% to 85% found just once. Sequenced sample: PBMCs. The receptors come from a woman aged 25 to 39 in good health and CMV-seropositive.

This clone showed up just a few times. V usage is TRBV28 and J usage is TRBJ2-3, with unresolved D. Germline V gene lookup returns CDR1 MDHEN and CDR2 SYDVKM. CDR3 length equals 11 residues. The V end was cut by 7 bases, the J end by 4 bases, with 6 bases between. The CDR3 DNA is TGTGCCAGCATAGAGTCAGATACGCAGTATTTT. Its translation is CASIESDTQYF.

CDR3 in amino acids: CASGARTSGGTNTGELFF. Here the CDR3 DNA reads TGTGCCAGCGGAGCGAGGACTAGCGGGGGGACGAACACCGGGGAGCTGTTTTTT. The rearrangement joins TRBV7-6 to TRBJ2-2, with 14 bases aligning to TRBD2. The CDR3 sequence is 18 residues long. Germline trimming cut 8 bases from V and 0 bases from J; bases unmatched to any gene: 8. Germline V lookup: CDR1 SGHVS, CDR2 FNYEAQ. The entire variable domain, with the rest obtained from reference TRBV7-6 and TRBJ2-2, is as follows: GAGVSQSPRYKVTKRGQDVALRCDPISGHVSLYWYRQALGQGPEFLTYFNYEAQQDKSGLPNDRFSAERPEGSISTLTIQRTEQRDSAMYRCASGARTSGGTNTGELFFGEGSRLTVL.

The rearrangement links TRBV27 to TRBJ2-5, with D unclear. The CDR3 extends over 8 amino acids. The V gene lost 8 bases and the J gene lost 12 bases, with 7 bases spanning the gap. Germline V CDR1 and CDR2: MNHEY, SMNVEV (reference sequence). The CDR3 reads CASGSKYF. The CDR3 nucleotides read TGTGCCAGCGGCTCCAAGTACTTC.

A single count supports this clone. The rearrangement links TRBV6-5 to TRBJ1-6, with TRBD1 matching 8 bases. Germline V gives CDR1 MNHEY, CDR2 SVGAGI. CDR3 size: 15 residues. V lost 6 bases, J lost 9 bases, and 10 bases stayed unmatched. The CDR3, as DNA: TGTGCCAGCAGGACGACGGCAGGGGGCCCTTCACCCCTCCACTTT. Its translation: CASRTTAGGPSPLHF.

The chain is built from TRBV10-3 and TRBJ2-1; the D gene is possibly TRBD2 (5 bases). From germline, CDR1 is ENHRY and CDR2 SYGVKD. Trimming stripped 10 bases from V and 2 bases from J, with 12 bases between. The CDR3 is 13 amino acids. DNA of the CDR3: TGTGCCACCGAAGGAGGACCCTACAATGAGCAGTTCTTC. It codes for CATEGGPYNEQFF.

V and J are TRBV19 and TRBJ1-1; D is unclear. The CDR3 sequence is 13 residues long. V was shortened by 5 bases and J by 5 bases, with 12 bases between the two germline ends. The V gene's germline CDR1 is LNHDA and CDR2 SQIVND (reference sequence). In DNA, the CDR3 is TGTGCCAGTAGTCAGGTCTCCTTTACTGAAGCTTTCTTT. This sequence encodes CASSQVSFTEAFF.

The chain uses TRBV7-2 and TRBJ2-4, with TRBD2 as a possible D gene (5 bases). Trimming left V 5 bases short and J 1 base short, with 18 bases between. The CDR3 totals 17 residues. Germline V gene sequence: CDR1 SGHTA, CDR2 FQGNSA. The CDR3 nucleotides read TGTGCCAGCAGCCACTCCCCCGGACTTGGGGCCAAAAACATTCAGTACTTC. Protein sequence: CASSHSPGLGAKNIQYF.

V usage is TRBV7-9 and J usage is TRBJ2-3; maybe TRBD1 (6 bases). Germline V lookup: CDR1 SEHNR, CDR2 FQNEAQ (reference sequence). V was clipped by 5 bases and J by 5 bases, with 23 bases between them. This CDR3 region has 17 residues. The CDR3 protein is CASSPRPGTPRGDTQYF. CDR3 nucleotides: TGTGCCAGCAGCCCCCGACCCGGGACACCGAGGGGAGATACGCAGTATTTT.

The table lists this clone with a few counts. The chain uses TRBV5-1 and TRBJ2-1; 12 nucleotides agree with TRBD1. The junction had 4 bases not matched to a gene; V was cut back by 5 bases and J by 7 bases. CDR1 and CDR2 from the germline V gene are SGHRS and YFSETQ. The CDR3 length is 14 residues. CDR3 residues: CASSSGQGANEQFF. For the CDR3, the DNA is TGCGCCAGCAGTTCGGGACAGGGGGCTAATGAGCAGTTCTTC.

V and J are TRBV6-6 and TRBJ1-1; 12 nucleotides match TRBD1. This CDR3 is built from 15 residues. Trimming at V came to 6 bases and at J to 10 bases, leaving 12 bases not matched to a gene. CDR1 is MNHNY, CDR2 SVGAGI, per germline (reference sequence). CDR3 bases: TGTGCCAGCAGCAAACTACCGGGACAGGGGGCGTCAGCTTTCTTT. Encoded protein: CASSKLPGQGASAFF.

This clone was observed a single time. The CDR3 coding sequence is TGTGCCAGCAGTCCTATGGGAGGGGACACAGATACGCAGTATTTT. Its protein is CASSPMGGDTDTQYF. This chain connects TRBV6-5 to TRBJ2-3; 7 bases match TRBD2. The germline V gene has CDR1 MNHEY and CDR2 SVGAGI. This CDR3 contains 15 residues. V gave up 5 bases and J gave up 2 bases; unmatched junction bases: 7.

The chain has TRBV5-1 and TRBJ2-7; tentatively, D is TRBD1 (6 bases). Per germline, CDR1 SGHRS and CDR2 YFSETQ. CDR3 length equals 15 residues. The V end lost 4 bases, the J end lost 0 bases, and 14 bases lay between the germline ends. The CDR3 loop is CASSQGHPTSYEQYF. The CDR3 region has the DNA TGCGCCAGCAGCCAGGGACACCCAACCTCCTACGAGCAGTACTTC.

This clone was counted a single time. The chain couples TRBV10-3 to TRBJ2-3, with 11 bases fitting TRBD2. Germline CDR1 ENHRY, CDR2 SYGVKD. CDR3 size: 19 residues. V gave up 3 bases and J gave up 2 bases; unmatched junction bases: 13. CDR3 in DNA: TGTGCCATCAGTGAAGTGGGGCTAGCGGGGGGCTTAACCACAGATACGCAGTATTTT. Translating gives CAISEVGLAGGLTTDTQYF.

The chain has TRBV12-5 and TRBJ1-4; D remains ambiguous. The ends were cut back, 6 bases at V and 0 bases at J, with 5 bases in the middle. Germline V CDR1 and CDR2: LGHNT, FRNRAP. The CDR3 loop spans 13 amino acids. For the CDR3, the DNA is TGTGCTAGTGGCGGTGCAACTAATGAAAAACTGTTTTTT. It codes for CASGGATNEKLFF.

This clone was found a few times. This chain connects TRBV5-4 to TRBJ2-3, with 16 bases aligning to TRBD2. Germline loops: CDR1 SGHNT, CDR2 YYREEE (reference sequence). The CDR3 runs 17 residues. J was trimmed by 9 bases and V by 4 bases; bases with no gene match: 11. CDR3 DNA sequence: TGTGCCAGCAGCCCGATGGGACTAGCGGGGGGGCTTAAAACGCAGTATTTT. This codes for CASSPMGLAGGLKTQYF.

The rearrangement uses TRBV5-1 and TRBJ1-2; no clear D. V was trimmed by 5 bases and J by 3 bases, leaving 14 bases between them. CDR1 and CDR2 from the germline V gene are SGHRS and YFSETQ. The CDR3 has 14 amino acids. Written as DNA, the CDR3 is TGCGCCAGCAGTCAAACGCCAGGTGACTATGGCTACACCTTC. Amino acids: CASSQTPGDYGYTF.

V and J are TRBV2 and TRBJ2-2, with D possibly TRBD2 on 5 matching bases. The ends were cut back, 6 bases at V and 0 bases at J, with 14 bases in the middle. CDR3 size: 16 residues. Germline-derived CDR1 and CDR2 are SNHLY and FYNNEI. This CDR3 reads CASRALANPNTGELFF. The CDR3 coding sequence is TGTGCCAGCAGGGCCTTAGCGAACCCGAACACCGGGGAGCTGTTTTTT.

The V gene is TRBV28, the J gene TRBJ1-2, with 8 bases fitting TRBD1. V trimming: 7 bases; J trimming: 5 bases; junction bases outside the gene matches: 12. CDR3 length equals 15 residues. Germline CDR1 and CDR2: MDHEN and SYDVKM. The CDR3 DNA sequence: TGTGCCAGCACCCCCGCTGGGACAGGTAGATATGGCTACACCTTC. Protein sequence: CASTPAGTGRYGYTF.

The V call is TRBV25-1, the J call TRBJ2-5; D not certain. The end of the DNA fits TRBJ2-7 better, so the J call may be wrong. Germline values: CDR1 MGHDK, CDR2 SYGVNS. The CDR3 sequence is 15 residues long. This CDR3 reads CASSERGPSSYEQYF. The CDR3 DNA follows: TGTGCCAGCAGTGAAAGAGGCCCTAGCTCCTACGAGCAGTACTTC.

This clone was counted between two and nine times. The rearrangement uses TRBV9 and TRBJ2-3, with D possibly TRBD2 on 5 matching bases. Germline V gene lookup returns CDR1 SGDLS and CDR2 YYNGEE. With 3 bases removed from V and 1 base from J, the gap between germline ends came to 15 bases. The CDR3 contains 16 residues. The CDR3 region is CASSADEGARTDTQYF. CDR3 nucleotides: TGTGCCAGCAGCGCTGACGAGGGTGCGCGCACAGATACGCAGTATTTT.

This clone was observed a handful of times. The chain links TRBV13 to TRBJ2-7; D is uncertain. Germline V gene lookup returns CDR1 PRHDT and CDR2 FYEKMQ (reference sequence). The V and J ends lost 1 base and 4 bases respectively, with 23 bases between them. The CDR3 runs to 18 residues. CDR3 in amino acids: CASSLDFFKQKAAYEQYF. CDR3 DNA: TGTGCCAGCAGCTTAGATTTTTTCAAGCAGAAGGCGGCATACGAGCAGTACTTC. The full variable domain, with the rest looked up from reference TRBV13 and TRBJ2-7, is AAGVIQSPRHLIKEKRETATLKCYPIPRHDTVYWYQQGPGQDPQFLISFYEKMQSDKGSIPDRFSAQQFSDYHSELNMSSLELGDSALYFCASSLDFFKQKAAYEQYFGPGTRLTVT.

This sequence joins TRBV27 and TRBJ2-5; 9 positions agree with TRBD2. J lost 5 bases, V lost 5 bases, and 9 bases had no gene match. Germline lookup yields CDR1 MNHEY and CDR2 SMNVEV (reference sequence). This CDR3 region has 15 residues. CDR3: CASSPRRGGLETQYF. The CDR3 nucleotides read TGTGCCAGCAGTCCGCGGCGGGGGGGCTTGGAGACCCAGTACTTC.

V and J are TRBV2 and TRBJ2-2; a weak D match, TRBD2 (5 bases). Germline loops: CDR1 SNHLY, CDR2 FYNNEI. The CDR3 sequence is 13 residues long. V was cut by 7 bases and J by 6 bases, with 12 bases left in between. CDR3 DNA sequence: TGTGCCAGCACCGACTATATTTCCGGGGAGCTGTTTTTT. This codes for CASTDYISGELFF.

The CDR3 loop is CASSPVAGGLYEQYF. CDR3 DNA: TGTGCCAGCAGCCCCGTAGCGGGGGGACTCTACGAGCAGTACTTC. This chain joins TRBV11-1 and TRBJ2-7, with TRBD2 matching 10 bases. The CDR3 runs to 15 residues. V shed 5 bases, J shed 3 bases, and the junction held 7 bases outside the gene matches. In germline, CDR1 is SGHAT, CDR2 FQDESV (reference sequence).

The table lists this clone with a few counts. The V call is TRBV4-3, the J call TRBJ2-4; 15 positions match TRBD2. The trim removed 1 base at V and 9 bases at J, leaving 1 base unmatched. Germline CDR1 is LGHNA and CDR2 is YSLEER. This CDR3 has 15 amino acids. CDR3 in amino acids: CASSQAGLAGGIQYF. The CDR3 DNA sequence: TGCGCCAGCAGCCAAGCGGGACTAGCGGGGGGCATTCAGTACTTC.

V usage is TRBV10-2 and J usage is TRBJ2-1; the match to TRBD2 covers 9 bases. V was pared by 7 bases and J by 2 bases, with 3 bases of the junction left unmatched. The V gene's germline CDR1 is WSHSY and CDR2 SAAADI. The CDR3 has 14 amino acids. The DNA for the CDR3 is TGCGCCAGCAAATCTAGCGGGGCCTACAATGAGCAGTTCTTC. This sequence encodes CASKSSGAYNEQFF.

There are a few counts of this clone. The chain is built from TRBV6-1 and TRBJ1-1; weak D call: TRBD1 (6 bases). In germline, CDR1 is MNHNS, CDR2 SASEGT. The V gene lost 6 bases and the J gene lost 0 bases, with 14 bases spanning the gap. The CDR3 has 15 amino acids. CDR3 region: CASSPTGQLNTEAFF. The CDR3 DNA reads as TGTGCCAGCAGCCCCACGGGACAATTGAACACTGAAGCTTTCTTT.